A single T cell receptor (beta chain) is shown here with its context. The CDR3 contains 13 residues. Germline V lookup: CDR1 MGHDK, CDR2 SYGVNS. J gave up 16 bases and V 6 bases, and 10 bases lay outside the gene matches. This specimen comes from a study of T-cell reconstitution after alpha-beta-depleted transplantation in children. Unique molecular identifiers were incorporated when the TCRbeta library was constructed. In TCRdb, the PCR reads were re-called with MiXCR into one record per CDR3 protein. The data hold roughly 200,000 distinct CDR3 sequences, with more than 14% observed a single time. The material was PBMCs from the stem cell graft donor, obtained from the stem cell graft. The sequence was collected from a human donor who donated a stem cell graft to a child with acute lymphoblastic leukemia. The genes are TRBV25-1 and TRBJ2-1; 12 nucleotides line up with TRBD2. CDR3 protein: CASRPSLAGGVFF. The CDR3, as DNA: TGTGCCAGCAGACCCTCGCTAGCGGGAGGGGTATTCTTC.